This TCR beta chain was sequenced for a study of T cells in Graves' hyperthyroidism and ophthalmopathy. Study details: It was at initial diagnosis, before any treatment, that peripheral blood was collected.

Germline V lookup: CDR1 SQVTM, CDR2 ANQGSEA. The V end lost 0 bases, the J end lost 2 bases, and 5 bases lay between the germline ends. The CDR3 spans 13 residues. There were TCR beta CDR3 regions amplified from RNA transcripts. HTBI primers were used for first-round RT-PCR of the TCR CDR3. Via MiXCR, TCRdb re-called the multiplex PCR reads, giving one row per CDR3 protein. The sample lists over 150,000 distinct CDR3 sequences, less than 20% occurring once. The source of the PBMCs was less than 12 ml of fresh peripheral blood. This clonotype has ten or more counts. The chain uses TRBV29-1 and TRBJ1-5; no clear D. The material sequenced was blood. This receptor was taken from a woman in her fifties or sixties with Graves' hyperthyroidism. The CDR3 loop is CSVEDSGNQPQHF. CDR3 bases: TGCAGCGTTGAAGATTCTGGCAATCAGCCCCAGCATTTT.